One and the same sample provided the 2 T cell receptor beta chains below, sequenced in a study of Graves' ophthalmopathy and Graves' hyperthyroidism. RNA transcripts were the template, and TCR beta CDR3 regions were amplified from them. First-round RT-PCR relied on HTBI primers, and a second-round multiplex PCR came next. TCRdb itself ran the multiplex PCR reads through MiXCR, one entry per CDR3 protein. The sample lists some 750,000 distinct CDR3 sequences; 40% were seen once. Material for sequencing was peripheral blood. These receptors were collected from an adult man with Graves' ophthalmopathy.

The genes are TRBV25-1 and TRBJ1-5; TRBD1 might be the D (6 bases). V was trimmed by 5 bases and J by 0 bases, leaving 14 bases between them. The CDR3 loop spans 16 amino acids. Germline CDR1 is MGHDK and CDR2 is SYGVNS. The CDR3 region is CASSPTTGYSNQPQHF. As DNA, the CDR3 is TGTGCCAGCAGTCCGACGACAGGATATAGCAATCAGCCCCAGCATTTT.

The table lists this clonotype with many counts. The chain joins TRBV29-1 to TRBJ2-5; maybe TRBD1 (5 bases). The CDR3 extends over 12 amino acids. The germline V gene has CDR1 SQVTM and CDR2 ANQGSEA. Trimming pared 6 bases from V and 5 bases from J, leaving 13 bases between. The CDR3 region is CSVKGVWETQYF. The CDR3 DNA reads TGCAGCGTCAAAGGGGTTTGGGAGACCCAGTACTTC. Full variable domain (remainder filled in from reference TRBV29-1 and TRBJ2-5): SAVISQKPSRDICQRGTSLTIQCQVDSQVTMMFWYRQQPGQSLTLIATANQGSEATYESGFVIDKFPISRPNLTFSTLTVSNMSPEDSSIYLCSVKGVWETQYFGPGTRLLVL.